This T cell receptor beta chain was retrieved from a study of shared clonotypes between healthy human individuals. Findings and caveats of the study: Depth was large, yet rarefaction showed that sorted-subset sequencing was incomplete.

Each sample came from a Caucasian adult donor living in Nashville, Tennessee. The CDR3 consists of 14 residues. The germline gives CDR1 SGHDT, CDR2 YYEEEE. Deletions cut 3 bases from V and 8 bases from J, with 17 bases between. A note on this clone: Antigen: not known.

TCRdb's copy holds only in-frame clones and misses some; the assay was immunoSEQ multiplex PCR. The sample lists more than 2 million clones, approximately 95% occurring once. Sequencing input: naive CD4+ T cells sorted from blood. As for subset: CD45RA+ positively selected. The TCR sequence derives from a man aged 18 to 30 in good health. This chain uses TRBV5-6 with TRBJ1-2; D remains unclear. The CDR3 sequence is CASSSGVRSGGYTF. Here the CDR3 DNA reads TGTGCCAGCAGCTCCGGGGTACGAAGTGGGGGCTACACCTTC.